These 2 T cell receptor beta chains were all obtained from the same sample, sequenced in a study of blood T cell repertoires in COVID-19 (dated by TCRdb to the early 2020s). The library was prepared using the immunoSEQ multiplex PCR assay. TCRdb provides this immuneACCESS table in a form limited to in-frame rearrangements. Some clones are lacking; in checked studies, under half of them reflect an unresolved V gene, and why the rest are absent is not known. The sample contains about 240,000 clones, around 85% of them found a single time. Approximately 10% of the sample comes from the top ten. Sequenced input: peripheral blood. The receptors originated from an elderly woman with acute or convalescent COVID-19.

CDR3 sequence reads: CASSRLAGDGGNEQFF. CDR3 in DNA: TGTGCCAGCAGTCGACTAGCGGGCGACGGAGGGAATGAGCAGTTCTTC. The chain links TRBV6-6 to TRBJ2-1, with 10 nucleotides matching TRBD2. CDR1 and CDR2 from the germline V gene are MNHNY and SVGAGI (reference sequence). The CDR3 has 16 residues. J gave up 7 bases and V 5 bases, and 11 bases lay outside the gene matches.

V usage is TRBV6-1 and J usage is TRBJ2-7; 10 positions match TRBD1. Trimming at V came to 3 bases and at J to 2 bases, leaving 4 bases not matched to a gene. The CDR3 totals 15 residues. Germline V gene lookup returns CDR1 MNHNS and CDR2 SASEGT. The CDR3 sequence is CASSDRDRGPYEQYF. The CDR3 DNA sequence: TGTGCCAGCAGTGACCGGGACAGGGGCCCCTACGAGCAGTACTTC.